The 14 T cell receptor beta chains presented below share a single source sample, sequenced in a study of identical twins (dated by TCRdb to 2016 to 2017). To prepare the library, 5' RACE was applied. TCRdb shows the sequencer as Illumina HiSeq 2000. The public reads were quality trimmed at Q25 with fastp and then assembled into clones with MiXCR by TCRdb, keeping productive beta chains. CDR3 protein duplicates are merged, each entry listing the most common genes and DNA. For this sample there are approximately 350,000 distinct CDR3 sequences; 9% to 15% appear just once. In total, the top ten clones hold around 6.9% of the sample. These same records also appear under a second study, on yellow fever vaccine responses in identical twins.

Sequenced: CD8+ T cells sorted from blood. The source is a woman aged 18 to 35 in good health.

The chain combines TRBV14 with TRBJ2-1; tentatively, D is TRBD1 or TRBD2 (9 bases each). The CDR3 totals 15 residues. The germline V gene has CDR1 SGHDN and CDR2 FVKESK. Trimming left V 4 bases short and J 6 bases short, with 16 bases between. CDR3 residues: CASSPLAGQGNEQFF. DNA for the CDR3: TGTGCCAGCAGCCCCCTAGCGGGACAGGGCAATGAGCAGTTCTTC.

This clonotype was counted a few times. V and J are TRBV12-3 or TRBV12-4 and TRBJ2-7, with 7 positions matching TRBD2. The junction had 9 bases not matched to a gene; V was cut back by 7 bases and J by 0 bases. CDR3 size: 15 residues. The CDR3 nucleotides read TGTGCCAGCACCTCCCGCGGGGGTAGCTCCTACGAGCAGTACTTC. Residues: CASTSRGGSSYEQYF.

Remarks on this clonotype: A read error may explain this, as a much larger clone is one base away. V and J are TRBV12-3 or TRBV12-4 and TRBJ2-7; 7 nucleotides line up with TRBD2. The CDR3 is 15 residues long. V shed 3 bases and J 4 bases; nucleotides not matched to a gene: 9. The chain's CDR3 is CASSFPHRGEYEQYV. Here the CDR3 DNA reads TGTGCCAGCAGTTTTCCCCACCGGGGGGAGTACGAGCAGTACGTC.

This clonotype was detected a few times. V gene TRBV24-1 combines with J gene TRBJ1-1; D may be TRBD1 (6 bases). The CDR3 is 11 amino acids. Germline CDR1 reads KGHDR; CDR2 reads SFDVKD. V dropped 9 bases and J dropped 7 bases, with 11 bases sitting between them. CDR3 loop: CATSTGNEAFF. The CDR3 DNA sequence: TGTGCCACCTCGACAGGCAATGAAGCTTTCTTT.

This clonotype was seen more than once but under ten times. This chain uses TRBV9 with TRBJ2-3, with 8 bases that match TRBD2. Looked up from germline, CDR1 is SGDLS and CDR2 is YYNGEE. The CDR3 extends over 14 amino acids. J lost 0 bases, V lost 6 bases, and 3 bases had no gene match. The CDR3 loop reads CASNLAGSTDTQYF. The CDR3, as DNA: TGTGCCAGCAACCTAGCGGGCAGCACAGATACGCAGTATTTT.

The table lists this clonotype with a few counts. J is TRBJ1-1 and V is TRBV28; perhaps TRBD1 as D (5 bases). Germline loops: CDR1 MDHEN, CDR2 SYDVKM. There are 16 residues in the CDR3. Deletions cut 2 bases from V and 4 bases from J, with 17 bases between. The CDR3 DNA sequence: TGTGCCAGCAGTTTACGGGGCGTATATTCGGGCACTGAAGCTTTCTTT. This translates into CASSLRGVYSGTEAFF.

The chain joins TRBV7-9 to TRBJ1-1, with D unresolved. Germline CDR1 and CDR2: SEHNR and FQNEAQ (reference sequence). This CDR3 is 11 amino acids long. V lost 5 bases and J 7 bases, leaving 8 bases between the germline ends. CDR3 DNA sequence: TGTGCCAGCAGCCGGACTCGTGAAGCTTTCTTT. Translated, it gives CASSRTREAFF.

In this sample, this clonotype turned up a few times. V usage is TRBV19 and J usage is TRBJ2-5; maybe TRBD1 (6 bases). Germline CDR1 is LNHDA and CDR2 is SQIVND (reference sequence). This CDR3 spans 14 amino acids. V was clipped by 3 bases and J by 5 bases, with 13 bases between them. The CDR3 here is CASSIGTPLETQYF. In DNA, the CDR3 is TGTGCCAGTAGTATTGGGACACCGCTGGAGACCCAGTACTTC.

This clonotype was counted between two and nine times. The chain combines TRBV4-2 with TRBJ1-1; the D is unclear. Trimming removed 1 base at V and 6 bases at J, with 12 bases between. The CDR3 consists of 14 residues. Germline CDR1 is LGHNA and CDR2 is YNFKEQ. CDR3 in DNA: TGTGCCAGCAGCCAAGTATCGGGGAGGGCTGAAGCTTTCTTT. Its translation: CASSQVSGRAEAFF.

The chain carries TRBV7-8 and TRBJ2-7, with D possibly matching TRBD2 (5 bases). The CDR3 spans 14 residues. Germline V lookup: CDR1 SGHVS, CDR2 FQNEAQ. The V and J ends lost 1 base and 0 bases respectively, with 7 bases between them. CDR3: CASSLGENSYEQYV. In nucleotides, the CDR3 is TGTGCCAGCAGCTTAGGGGAGAACTCCTACGAGCAGTACGTC.

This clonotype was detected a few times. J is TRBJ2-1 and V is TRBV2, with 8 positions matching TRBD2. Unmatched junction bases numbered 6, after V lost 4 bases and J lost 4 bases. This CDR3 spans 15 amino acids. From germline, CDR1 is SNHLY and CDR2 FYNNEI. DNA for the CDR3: TGTGCCAGCAGTGTTTTGGGACTAGAGTACAATGAGCAGTTCTTC. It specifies CASSVLGLEYNEQFF.

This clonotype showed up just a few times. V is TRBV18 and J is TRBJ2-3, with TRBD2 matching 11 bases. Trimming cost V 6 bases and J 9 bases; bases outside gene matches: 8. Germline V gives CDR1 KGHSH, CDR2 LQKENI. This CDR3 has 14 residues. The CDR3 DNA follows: TGTGCCAGCTCGTTTAGCGGGAGGGCCTACACGCAGTATTTT. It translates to CASSFSGRAYTQYF.

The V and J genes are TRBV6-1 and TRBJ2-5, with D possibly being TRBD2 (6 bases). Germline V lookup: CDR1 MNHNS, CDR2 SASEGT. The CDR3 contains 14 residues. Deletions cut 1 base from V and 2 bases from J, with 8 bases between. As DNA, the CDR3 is TGTGCCAGCAGTGAAGATGGGGGGCAAGAGACCCAGTACTTC. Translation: CASSEDGGQETQYF.

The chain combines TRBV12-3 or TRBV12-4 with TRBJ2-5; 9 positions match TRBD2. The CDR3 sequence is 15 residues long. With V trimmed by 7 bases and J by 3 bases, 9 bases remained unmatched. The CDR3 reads CASMAGGENKETQYF. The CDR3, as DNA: TGTGCCAGCATGGCGGGAGGGGAAAACAAAGAGACCCAGTACTTC.